Below are 19 T cell receptor beta chains sequenced from a single sample in a study of OX40 agonist ivuxolimab in advanced cancers. Profiled with immunoSEQ multiplex PCR; TCRdb holds only in-frame clones, not every one. The sample lists roughly 56,000 clones, approximately 80% seen once, with around 1.6% in the top ten. Material: CD4+ or CD8+ T cells sorted from blood, obtained in a trial of the OX40 agonist ivuxolimab. All receptors derive from an adult with an advanced solid tumor such as melanoma, head and neck, liver or kidney cancer.

This chain links TRBV19 with TRBJ1-3; a weak D match, TRBD1 (5 bases). The germline CDR1 and CDR2 sequences are LNHDA and SQIVND (reference sequence). CDR3 length equals 14 residues. V was pared by 5 bases and J by 0 bases, with 8 bases between. In nucleotides, the CDR3 is TGTGCCAGTAGTCAGGGTGGCTCTGGAAACACCATATATTTT. This codes for CASSQGGSGNTIYF.

The V and J genes are TRBV18 and TRBJ2-7, with 8 bases identical to TRBD1. The V gene's germline CDR1 is KGHSH and CDR2 LQKENI. The V segment lost 2 bases and the J segment 5 bases; nucleotides outside the gene matches: 5. The CDR3 covers 14 residues. CDR3 bases: TGTGCCAGCTCACCAGCGACAGGGGACGACGAGCAGTACTTC. It yields the protein CASSPATGDDEQYF.

The chain recombines TRBV30 with TRBJ2-3, with 8 bases matching TRBD2. CDR3 length: 15 amino acids. Trimming at V came to 7 bases and at J to 1 base, leaving 10 bases not matched to a gene. Germline CDR1 GTSNPN, CDR2 SVGIG (reference sequence). This chain's CDR3 is CALTPTSVRTDTQYF. The CDR3 coding sequence is TGTGCCTTAACCCCGACTAGCGTCCGCACAGATACGCAGTATTTT.

The genes are TRBV11-1 and TRBJ1-1; no reliable D call. CDR1 is SGHAT and CDR2 is FQDESV in the germline V gene (reference sequence). The V and J ends lost 5 bases and 9 bases respectively, with 16 bases between them. CDR3 length: 13 residues. The CDR3 DNA follows: TGTGCCAGCAGCCGAAAAGGGTTGGAACAAGCTTTCTTT. As protein: CASSRKGLEQAFF.

A few counts support this clone. The V and J genes are TRBV28 and TRBJ1-1; perhaps TRBD1 as D (6 bases). Germline assignment: CDR1 MDHEN and CDR2 SYDVKM. Between the trimmed V and J ends, which lost 5 bases and 0 bases, there was a span of 19 bases. CDR3 length equals 17 residues. As DNA, the CDR3 is TGTGCCAGCAGTATTACTACGGACAGCACTATGAACACTGAAGCTTTCTTT. It specifies CASSITTDSTMNTEAFF.

This chain joins TRBV6-5 and TRBJ2-2; perhaps TRBD2 as D (5 bases). The V end was cut by 6 bases, the J end by 0 bases, with 11 bases between. In germline, CDR1 is MNHEY, CDR2 SVGAGI. CDR3 length equals 15 residues. The CDR3 reads CASSPTGSNTGELFF. CDR3 DNA: TGTGCCAGCAGCCCCACGGGGTCGAACACCGGGGAGCTGTTTTTT.

The J gene is TRBJ2-1, the V gene TRBV7-2; possibly TRBD1 or TRBD2 for D (5 bases each). V shed 5 bases and J shed 4 bases, with 12 bases lying between them. The length of the CDR3 is 14 residues. Germline lookup yields CDR1 SGHTA and CDR2 FQGNSA. DNA of the CDR3: TGTGCCAGCAGCGTCCGGGACCTATACAATGAGCAGTTCTTC. Translation: CASSVRDLYNEQFF.

This rearrangement joins TRBV9 to TRBJ2-2; maybe TRBD2 (6 bases). Germline V gene data show CDR1 as SGDLS and CDR2 as YYNGEE. This CDR3 is built from 20 residues. Trimming shortened V by 1 base and J by 0 bases, and 22 bases separated the two germline ends. This CDR3 is CASSVRGGRESNPNTGELFF. CDR3 nucleotide sequence: TGTGCCAGCAGCGTACGAGGAGGTCGGGAGTCCAACCCGAACACCGGGGAGCTGTTTTTT.

The chain links TRBV2 to TRBJ2-3; D is possibly TRBD1 (5 bases). CDR3 length equals 16 residues. V was cut by 6 bases and J by 2 bases, with 18 bases left in between. Germline lookup yields CDR1 SNHLY and CDR2 FYNNEI. CDR3 sequence: CASSPQVTRATDTQYF. The CDR3 bases are TGTGCCAGCAGCCCTCAGGTTACCAGGGCCACAGATACGCAGTATTTT.

This clone was seen only a few times. The chain couples TRBV18 to TRBJ2-4; 9 positions match TRBD1. Germline CDR1 and CDR2: KGHSH and LQKENI. This CDR3 contains 12 residues. The V and J ends lost 2 bases and 15 bases, in that order; junction bases with no gene match: 5. CDR3 coding DNA: TGTGCCAGCTCACCAAGGGACAGGGTTTTGTACTTC. Its protein product is CASSPRDRVLYF.

This clone was recorded once. The rearrangement links TRBV19 to TRBJ1-4; D remains ambiguous. Deletions cut 4 bases from V and 0 bases from J, with 15 bases between. Germline-derived CDR1 and CDR2 are LNHDA and SQIVND (reference sequence). The CDR3 runs to 17 residues. CDR3 sequence: CASSTKEAFATNEKLFF. In nucleotides, the CDR3 is TGTGCCAGTAGTACTAAGGAGGCCTTCGCAACTAATGAAAAACTGTTTTTT.

The chain is built from TRBV7-9 and TRBJ1-6, with a weak D call TRBD1 (6 bases). The CDR3 spans 15 residues. V was shortened by 5 bases and J by 7 bases, with 15 bases between the two germline ends. CDR1 SEHNR and CDR2 FQNEAQ come from the germline V gene (reference sequence). CDR3 loop: CASSTGTSPNSPLHF. CDR3 nucleotide sequence: TGTGCCAGCAGCACCGGGACATCCCCAAATTCACCCCTCCACTTT.

The chain has TRBV7-2 and TRBJ1-5; the D is unclear. Trimming removed 2 bases at V and 2 bases at J, with 10 bases between. This CDR3 contains 15 residues. Germline V gene data show CDR1 as SGHTA and CDR2 as FQGNSA. CDR3: CASSLTGERNQPQHF. The CDR3 DNA reads as TGTGCCAGCAGCTTAACGGGTGAACGCAATCAGCCCCAGCATTTT.

In this sample, this clone turned up a few times. V and J are TRBV28 and TRBJ2-7; perhaps TRBD2 as D (6 bases). The CDR3 runs to 15 residues. Deletions cut 5 bases from V and 5 bases from J, with 19 bases between. Germline V gene sequence: CDR1 MDHEN, CDR2 SYDVKM. DNA for the CDR3: TGTGCCAGCAGTCCCGAGGGTGGGGGGTCCAACGAGCAGTACTTC. It codes for CASSPEGGGSNEQYF. The full variable domain, its missing parts supplied by reference TRBV28 and TRBJ2-7, is DVKVTQSSRYLVKRTGEKVFLECVQDMDHENMFWYRQDPGLGLRLIYFSYDVKMKEKGDIPEGYSVSREKKERFSLILESASTNQTSMYLCASSPEGGGSNEQYFGPGTRLTVT.

This rearrangement joins TRBV6-4 to TRBJ2-3, with a possible D match to TRBD2 (6 bases). The CDR3 contains 18 residues. CDR1 and CDR2 from the germline V gene are MRHNA and SNTAGT. V was trimmed by 0 bases and J by 0 bases, leaving 16 bases between them. Here the CDR3 reads CASSDSSQGGISTDTQYF. The CDR3 nucleotides read TGTGCCAGCAGTGACTCTTCCCAGGGAGGAATTAGCACAGATACGCAGTATTTT.

This rearrangement joins TRBV7-9 to TRBJ1-2, with D possibly being TRBD1 (6 bases). The CDR3 runs to 15 residues. Germline CDR1 SEHNR, CDR2 FQNEAQ (reference sequence). V lost 2 bases, J lost 2 bases, and 12 bases lay in between. CDR3 nucleotides: TGTGCCAGCAGCTTAAAAGGGGGTGGAAACTATGGCTACACCTTC. Its translation: CASSLKGGGNYGYTF.

The chain is built from TRBV7-9 and TRBJ1-2, with 7 bases fitting TRBD1. The V gene's germline CDR1 is SEHNR and CDR2 FQNEAQ (reference sequence). The V and J ends lost 3 bases and 5 bases, in that order; junction bases with no gene match: 3. This CDR3 spans 13 amino acids. The CDR3 spells CASSFGQVYGYTF. CDR3 coding DNA: TGTGCCAGCAGCTTCGGACAGGTTTATGGCTACACCTTC.

The chain has TRBV11-3 and TRBJ1-5; D uncertain. Trimming removed 3 bases from V and 7 bases from J, with 10 bases in between. Germline V gene data show CDR1 as SGHNT and CDR2 as YENEEA. The CDR3 consists of 13 residues. The CDR3 protein is CASSFQGNQPQHF. The CDR3 region has the DNA TGTGCCAGCAGCTTTCAAGGGAACCAGCCCCAGCATTTT. The full variable domain, with the rest looked up from reference TRBV11-3 and TRBJ1-5, is EAGVVQSPRYKIIEKKQPVAFWCNPISGHNTLYWYLQNLGQGPELLIRYENEEAVDDSQLPKDRFSAERLKGVDSTLKIQPAELGDSAVYLCASSFQGNQPQHFGDGTRLSIL.

This chain uses TRBV2 with TRBJ2-2, with D unclear. Trimming shortened V by 7 bases and J by 1 base, and 16 bases separated the two germline ends. Germline lookup yields CDR1 SNHLY and CDR2 FYNNEI. The CDR3 sequence is 16 residues long. CDR3 residues: CASIPDGTVNTGELFF. The CDR3 DNA sequence: TGTGCCAGCATTCCCGATGGAACGGTGAACACCGGGGAGCTGTTTTTT.